This TCR beta chain was profiled in a study of T and B cells in COVID-19 patients. Study-wide context: COVID-19 patients gave peripheral blood either during active infection or after recovery.

TRB rearrangements were amplified by multiplex PCR with BIOMED2 TRB-A/B primers. TCRdb redid the calling of the multiplex PCR reads with MiXCR, one entry per CDR3 protein. Among about 8,400 distinct CDR3 sequences listed, about 25% were seen once. From blood, about 250-500 ng of genomic DNA served as TRB template. This clonotype was counted between two and nine times. The sequenced sample consisted of blood. This clonotype was sampled from a human donor who had recovered from COVID-19.

The CDR3 nucleotides are TGTGCCACCAGCCCCGACAGAAGCTCCTACGAGCAGTACTTC. Translation: CATSPDRSSYEQYF. The chain links TRBV24-1 to TRBJ2-7; a weak D match, TRBD1 (5 bases). The germline CDR1 and CDR2 sequences are KGHDR and SFDVKD. The CDR3 contains 14 residues. With 7 bases removed from V and 0 bases from J, the gap between germline ends came to 12 bases.